Below, 9 T cell receptor beta chains from the same sample are listed, as sequenced in a study of cytomegalovirus exposure and HLA in healthy donors. The study ran its PCR with 60 Vbeta and 13 Jbeta primers. TCRdb's table, derived via immunoSEQ multiplex PCR, lists solely in-frame clones and lacks some. The table shows 95,000 to 150,000 clones, with around four fifths occurring only once. The source material was PBMCs. These receptors originate from a man aged 18 to 29 in good health and CMV-seropositive.

The chain employs TRBV4-1 and TRBJ1-1; TRBD1 is a possible D gene (6 bases). CDR3 length: 15 amino acids. V was trimmed by 1 base and J by 2 bases, leaving 11 bases between them. Germline-derived CDR1 and CDR2 are MGHRA and YSYEKL. For the CDR3, the DNA is TGCGCCAGCAGCCAAGGGCAGGGGCTAAACACTGAAGCTTTCTTT. As protein: CASSQGQGLNTEAFF.

This clone turned up a few times. The chain employs TRBV4-1 and TRBJ1-4, with D possibly matching TRBD1 (6 bases). Germline loops: CDR1 MGHRA, CDR2 YSYEKL. The CDR3 is 16 amino acids. V lost 2 bases and J lost 8, with 18 bases in between. The CDR3 loop is CASSQSRAGAQEKLFF. CDR3 bases: TGCGCCAGCAGCCAATCGAGGGCAGGGGCACAGGAAAAACTGTTTTTT.

The J gene is TRBJ2-5, the V gene TRBV5-1, with D possibly matching TRBD2 (6 bases). CDR1 and CDR2 (germline): SGHRS, YFSETQ. The CDR3 is made up of 14 amino acids. Trimming cost V 2 bases and J 2 bases, with 10 bases left between them. As DNA, the CDR3 is TGCGCCAGCAGCTTAGCAGCGGGTCAAGAGACCCAGTACTTC. Its protein is CASSLAAGQETQYF.

This clone was seen ten or more times. The rearrangement joins TRBV5-6 to TRBJ2-7; no clear D. The CDR3 loop spans 14 amino acids. Germline CDR1 SGHDT, CDR2 YYEEEE. V dropped 2 bases and J dropped 2 bases, with 11 bases sitting between them. For the CDR3, the DNA is TGTGCCAGCAGCTTCGAGGTATCCCCCTACGAGCAGTACTTC. This codes for CASSFEVSPYEQYF.

The J gene is TRBJ2-3, the V gene TRBV4-1, with D perhaps TRBD1 (6 bases). The ends were cut back, 5 bases at V and 2 bases at J, with 11 bases in the middle. The CDR3 has 14 amino acids. Germline assignment: CDR1 MGHRA and CDR2 YSYEKL. In nucleotides, the CDR3 is TGCGCCAGCAGCTGGGGGCTCCCCACAGATACGCAGTATTTT. Residues: CASSWGLPTDTQYF.

The chain joins TRBV6-5 to TRBJ1-4, with TRBD1 identical over 9 bases. Germline CDR1 is MNHEY and CDR2 is SVGAGI. With V trimmed by 5 bases and J by 8 bases, 6 bases remained unmatched. The CDR3 contains 14 residues. In DNA form, the CDR3 reads TGTGCCAGCAGTCGGGACAGGGACGGCGAAAAACTGTTTTTT. This sequence encodes CASSRDRDGEKLFF.

This clone was found once. V usage is TRBV11-3 and J usage is TRBJ2-6; 7 bases fit TRBD2. The CDR3 is made up of 15 amino acids. J was trimmed by 4 bases and V by 8 bases; bases with no gene match: 8. Germline V gene lookup returns CDR1 SGHNT and CDR2 YENEEA. The CDR3 loop reads CASSRAGVGANVLTF. CDR3 DNA sequence: TGTGCCAGCTCCCGGGCGGGGGTCGGGGCCAACGTCCTGACTTTC.

In this sample, this clone turned up once. The V call is TRBV28, the J call TRBJ2-3; D perhaps matches TRBD1 (5 bases). Deletions cut 4 bases from V and 4 bases from J, with 21 bases between. Germline loops: CDR1 MDHEN, CDR2 SYDVKM. This CDR3 has 17 amino acids. Written as DNA, the CDR3 is TGTGCCAGCAGTTCCGACGCGGCAAGCCTGGGGCCAGATACGCAGTATTTT. Residues: CASSSDAASLGPDTQYF.

The chain links TRBV4-2 to TRBJ2-5; TRBD2 matches at 9 bases. The CDR3 extends over 16 amino acids. Germline CDR1 LGHNA, CDR2 YNFKEQ. J lost 2 bases, V lost 5 bases, and 9 bases had no gene match. The CDR3 DNA is TGTGCCAGCAGCTCAACCGGGACTAGCACACAAGAGACCCAGTACTTC. As protein: CASSSTGTSTQETQYF.